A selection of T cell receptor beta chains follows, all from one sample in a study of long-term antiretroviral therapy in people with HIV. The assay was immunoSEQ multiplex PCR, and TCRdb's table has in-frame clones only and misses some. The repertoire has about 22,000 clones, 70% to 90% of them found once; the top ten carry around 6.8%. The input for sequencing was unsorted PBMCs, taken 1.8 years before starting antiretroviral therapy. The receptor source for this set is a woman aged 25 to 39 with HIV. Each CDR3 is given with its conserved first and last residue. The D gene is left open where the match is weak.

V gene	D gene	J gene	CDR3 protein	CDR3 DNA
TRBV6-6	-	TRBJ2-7	CASSGTPIGRNYEQYF	TGTGCCAGCAGCGGAACCCCGATAGGACGGAACTACGAGCAGTACTTC
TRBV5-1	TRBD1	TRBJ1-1	CASSISGTGLLVTEAFF	TGCGCCAGCAGCATATCCGGGACAGGGTTGTTAGTCACTGAAGCTTTCTTT
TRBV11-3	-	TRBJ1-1	CASGQGMNTEAFF	TGTGCCAGCGGGCAGGGGATGAACACTGAAGCTTTCTTT
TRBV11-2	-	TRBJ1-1	CASSLRQGRLNTEAFF	TGTGCCAGCAGCTTAAGGCAGGGACGGTTGAACACTGAAGCTTTCTTT
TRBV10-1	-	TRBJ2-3	CASSRTTDTQYF	TGCGCCAGCAGTCGGACTACAGATACGCAGTATTTT
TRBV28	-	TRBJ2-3	CASSLPAGARDF	TGTGCCAGCAGTTTACCGGCGGGGGCTCGGGATTTT
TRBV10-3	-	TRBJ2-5	CAISEEDRLKTQYF	TGTGCCATCAGTGAGGAAGACAGGTTGAAGACCCAGTACTTC
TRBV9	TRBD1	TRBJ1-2	CASSSLRDRGGGYTF	TGTGCCAGCAGCTCACTCCGGGACAGGGGTGGCGGCTACACCTTC
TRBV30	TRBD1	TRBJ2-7	CAWSVQGAQRSYEQYF	TGTGCCTGGAGTGTACAGGGGGCTCAACGGTCCTACGAGCAGTACTTC
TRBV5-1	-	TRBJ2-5	CASSEGLGTTLWEQYF	TGCGCCAGCAGCGAGGGTCTCGGGACAACCTTGTGGGAGCAGTACTTC
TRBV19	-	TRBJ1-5	CASKGRTSNQPQHF	TGTGCCAGTAAGGGACGGACTAGCAATCAGCCCCAGCATTTT
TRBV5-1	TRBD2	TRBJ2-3	CASSLSGGTQRSTDTQYF	TGCGCCAGCAGCTTGAGCGGGGGGACCCAGCGAAGCACAGATACGCAGTATTTT
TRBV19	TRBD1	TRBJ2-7	CASSISGTGVEQYF	TGTGCCAGTAGTATTTCCGGGACAGGCGTAGAGCAGTACTTC
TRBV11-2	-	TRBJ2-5	CASTVMGTAGVHRAQYF	TGTGCCAGCACCGTGATGGGGACCGCAGGAGTCCATCGGGCCCAGTACTTC
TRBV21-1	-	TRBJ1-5	CASVRGSYSNQPQHF	TGTGCCAGCGTACGGGGGTCGTATAGCAATCAGCCCCAGCATTTT
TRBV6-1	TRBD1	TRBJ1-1	CASSDAGTGAFQAFF	TGTGCCAGCAGTGATGCCGGGACAGGGGCCTTTCAAGCTTTCTTT
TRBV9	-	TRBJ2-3	CASSHTGPSTDTQYF	TGTGCCAGCAGCCATACAGGGCCTAGCACAGATACGCAGTATTTT
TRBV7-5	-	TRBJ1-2	CVRSLAGTSHTLYGYTF	TGTGTCAGAAGCTTAGCCGGGACCTCCCACACTCTATATGGCTACACCTTC
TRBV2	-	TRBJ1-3	CASRSNRVGGNTIYF	TGTGCCAGCAGGTCAAACAGGGTCGGTGGAAACACCATATATTTT